This is a list of T cell receptor beta chains from one sample in a study of cytomegalovirus exposure and HLA in healthy donors. Assay: immunoSEQ multiplex PCR; the TCRdb copy retains only in-frame clones and omits some. The sample includes over 65,000 clones, over 75% of them seen just once. Sequencing input: PBMCs. The receptors come from a man aged 45-65 years in good health and CMV-seronegative. CDR3s include the opening cysteine and the closing phenylalanine or tryptophan. A D gene is named only where the DNA matches it firmly. Clone size, where shown, is once, few, many, or a class for clones that have expanded.

J gene	V gene	clone size	D gene	CDR3 DNA	CDR3 protein
TRBJ2-7	TRBV11-3	-	-	TGTGCCAGCAGCTTACGGGGCGGGACGAGAGGATACGAGCAGTACTTC	CASSLRGGTRGYEQYF
TRBJ2-7	TRBV25-1	-	TRBD1	TGTGCCAGCACCCGGACAGGGTTCGAGCAGTACTTC	CASTRTGFEQYF
TRBJ2-2	TRBV7-2	-	-	TGTGCCAGCAGCTTAGGCCCCCTCGGGGGTACCGGGGAGCTGTTTTTT	CASSLGPLGGTGELFF
TRBJ1-1	TRBV7-9	-	-	TGTGCCAGCAGCCACAACGGGGATTGGGGAACTGAAGCTTTCTTT	CASSHNGDWGTEAFF
TRBJ1-6	TRBV10-1	once	TRBD1	TGCGCCAGCAAGACAGGGTTTTCCTATAATTCACCCCTCCACTTT	CASKTGFSYNSPLHF
TRBJ1-2	TRBV7-9	-	TRBD1	TGTTCCAGCAGCAAAGGGACAGGGGGCAACTATGGCTACACCTTC	CSSSKGTGGNYGYTF
TRBJ2-3	TRBV7-2	-	-	TGTGCCAGCAGCTTAGGCTCAGGGTTGGATACGCAGTATTTT	CASSLGSGLDTQYF
TRBJ1-1	TRBV6-1	-	-	TGTGCCAGCAGCGGATGGGGGCCGAACACTGAAGCTTTCTTT	CASSGWGPNTEAFF
TRBJ1-5	TRBV6-6	-	TRBD1	TGTGCCAGCAGCGACAGGGGGCGGCGTAGCAATCAGCCCCAGCATTTT	CASSDRGRRSNQPQHF
TRBJ1-4	TRBV2	few	-	TGTGCCAGCTCGCGGGAAATGGGTAATGAAAAACTGTTTTTT	CASSREMGNEKLFF
TRBJ2-7	TRBV9	-	-	TGTGCCAGCAGCGTAGGGACAGAAACTGACGAGCAGTACTTC	CASSVGTETDEQYF
TRBJ1-4	TRBV28	-	-	TGTGCCAGCAGATATAATACAGATGAAAAACTGTTTTTT	CASRYNTDEKLFF
TRBJ1-1	TRBV5-1	-	-	TGCGCCAGCAGTCGCGACCTGGGCGCTGAAGCTTTCTTT	CASSRDLGAEAFF
TRBJ2-2	TRBV6-1	-	-	TGTGCCAGCGCTATGGGGGGTGGCACCGGGGAGCTGTTTTTT	CASAMGGGTGELFF
TRBJ1-4	TRBV19	once	-	TGTGCCAATAGTATAGAGAGCGGTAAAGAAAAACTGTTTTTT	CANSIESGKEKLFF
TRBJ2-6	TRBV30	few	TRBD1	TGTGCCTGGAGGAGGGGACAGGGGGCGAGAGGGGCCAACGTCCTGACTTTC	CAWRRGQGARGANVLTF
TRBJ1-2	TRBV11-3	once	TRBD1	TGTGCCAGCAGCCCGGACAGGGGCGACAATAACTATGGCTACACCTTC	CASSPDRGDNNYGYTF
TRBJ1-4	TRBV6-5	-	-	TGTGCCAGCACCAAAGACATCTCGACTGAAAAACTGTTTTTT	CASTKDISTEKLFF
TRBJ2-3	TRBV15	few	TRBD1	TGTGCCACCAGCAGCAAATCCGGGAATACAGGGGGTAAAACAGATACGCAGTATTTT	CATSSKSGNTGGKTDTQYF
TRBJ2-2	TRBV5-1	-	TRBD1	TGCGCCAGCAGCTTGACGGGACAGGGGACGACCGGGGAGCTGTTTTTT	CASSLTGQGTTGELFF
TRBJ2-1	TRBV13	-	TRBD1	TGTGCCAGCAGCCCGACAGGGGGGACCTACAATGAGCAGTTCTTC	CASSPTGGTYNEQFF
TRBJ1-4	TRBV7-9	-	TRBD1	TGTGCCAGCAGCTTAGCTGGACAGGATTACGAAAAACTGTTTTTT	CASSLAGQDYEKLFF
TRBJ2-2	TRBV14	-	TRBD2	TGTGCCAGCAGCCAAGGAACGGGGGGAAACACCGGGGAGCTGTTTTTT	CASSQGTGGNTGELFF
TRBJ1-1	TRBV11-2	-	-	TGTGCCAGCAGATGGGGGACAACCTCGGGGACTGAAGCTTTCTTT	CASRWGTTSGTEAFF
TRBJ2-3	TRBV5-1	-	TRBD1	TGCGCCAGCAGCTGGACTTCCGGGACAGGGGTGGCAGATACGCAGTATTTT	CASSWTSGTGVADTQYF
TRBJ1-5	TRBV9	-	TRBD1	TGTGCCAGCAGCACTGCCGAGGGGGCGGGTCAGCCCCAGCATTTT	CASSTAEGAGQPQHF
TRBJ1-4	TRBV2	-	-	TGTGCCAGCCGGGATTTAAGTAATGAAAAACTGTTTTTT	CASRDLSNEKLFF
TRBJ1-2	TRBV6-5	-	-	TGTGCCAGCAGTGGAGGATACGGCTACACCTTC	CASSGGYGYTF